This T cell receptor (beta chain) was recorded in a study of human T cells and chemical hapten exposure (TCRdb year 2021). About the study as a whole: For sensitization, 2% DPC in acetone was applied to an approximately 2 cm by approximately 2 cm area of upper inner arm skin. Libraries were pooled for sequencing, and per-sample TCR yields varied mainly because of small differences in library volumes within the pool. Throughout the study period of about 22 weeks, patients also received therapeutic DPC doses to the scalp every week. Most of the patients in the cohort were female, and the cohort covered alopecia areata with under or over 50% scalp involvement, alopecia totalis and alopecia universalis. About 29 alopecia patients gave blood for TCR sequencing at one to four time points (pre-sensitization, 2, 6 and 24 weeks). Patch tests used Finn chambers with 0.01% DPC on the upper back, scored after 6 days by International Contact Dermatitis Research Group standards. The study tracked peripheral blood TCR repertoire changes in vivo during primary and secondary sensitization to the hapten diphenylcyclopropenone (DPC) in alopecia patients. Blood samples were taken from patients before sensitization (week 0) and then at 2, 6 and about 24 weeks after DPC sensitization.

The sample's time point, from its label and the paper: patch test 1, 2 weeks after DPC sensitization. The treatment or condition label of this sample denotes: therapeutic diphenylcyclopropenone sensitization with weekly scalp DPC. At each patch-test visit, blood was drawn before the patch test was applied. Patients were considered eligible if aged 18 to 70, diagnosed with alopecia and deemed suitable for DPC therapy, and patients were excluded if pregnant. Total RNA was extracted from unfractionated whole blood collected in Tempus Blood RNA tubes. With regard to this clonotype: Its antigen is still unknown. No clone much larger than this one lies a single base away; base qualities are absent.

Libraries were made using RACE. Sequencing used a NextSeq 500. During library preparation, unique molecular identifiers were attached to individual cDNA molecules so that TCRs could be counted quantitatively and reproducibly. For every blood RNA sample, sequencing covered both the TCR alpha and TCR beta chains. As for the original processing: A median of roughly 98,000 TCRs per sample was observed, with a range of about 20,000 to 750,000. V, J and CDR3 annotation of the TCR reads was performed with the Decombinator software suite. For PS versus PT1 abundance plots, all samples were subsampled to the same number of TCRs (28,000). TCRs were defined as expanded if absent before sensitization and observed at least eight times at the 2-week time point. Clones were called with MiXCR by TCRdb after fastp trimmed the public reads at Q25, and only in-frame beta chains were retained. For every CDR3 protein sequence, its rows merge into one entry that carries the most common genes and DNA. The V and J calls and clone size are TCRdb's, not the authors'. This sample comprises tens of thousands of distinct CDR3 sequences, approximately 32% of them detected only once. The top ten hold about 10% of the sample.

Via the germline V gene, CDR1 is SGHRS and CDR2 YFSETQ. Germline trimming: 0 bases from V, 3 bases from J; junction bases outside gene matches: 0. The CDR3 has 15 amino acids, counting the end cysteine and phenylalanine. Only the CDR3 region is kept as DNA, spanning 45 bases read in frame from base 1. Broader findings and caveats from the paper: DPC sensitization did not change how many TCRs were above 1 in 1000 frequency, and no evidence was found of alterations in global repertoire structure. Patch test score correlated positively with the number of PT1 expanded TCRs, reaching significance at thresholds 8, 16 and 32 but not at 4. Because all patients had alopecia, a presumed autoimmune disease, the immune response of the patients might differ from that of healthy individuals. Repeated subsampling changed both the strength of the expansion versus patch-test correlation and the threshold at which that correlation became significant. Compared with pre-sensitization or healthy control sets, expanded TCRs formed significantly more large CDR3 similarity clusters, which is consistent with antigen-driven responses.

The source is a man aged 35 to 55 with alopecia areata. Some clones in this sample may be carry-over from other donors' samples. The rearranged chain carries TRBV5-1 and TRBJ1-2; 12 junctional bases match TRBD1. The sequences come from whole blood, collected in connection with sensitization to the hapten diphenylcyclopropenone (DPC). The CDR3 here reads CASSLGDRGHYGYTF. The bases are TGCGCCAGCAGCTTGGGGGACAGGGGGCACTATGGCTACACCTTC.